This TCR beta chain is from a study of breast tumors, draining lymph nodes, adjacent tissues. Breast cancer patients provided tissue from their axillary draining lymph nodes. CDR1 is MNHNS and CDR2 is SASEGT in the germline V gene. This CDR3 spans 14 amino acids. Trimming stripped 6 bases from V and 0 bases from J, with 11 bases between. TCRdb fed the multiplex PCR reads into MiXCR, producing one record per CDR3 protein. The profile shows 150,000 to 200,000 distinct CDR3 sequences, roughly 30% of them singletons. Study-level points and caveats: Tumor and nontumor repertoires were significantly more similar in luminal-like than in basal-like breast cancer.

Notes on this clonotype: Its antigen remains unknown.

This clonotype was sampled from a female donor with breast cancer. Some clones in this sample may be carry-over from other donors' samples. The chain joins TRBV6-1 to TRBJ1-1; no clear D gene. Sample: axillary lymph node tissue. CDR3 in DNA: TGTGCCAGCAGGGCTCAGAGCATGAACACTGAAGCTTTCTTT. Translation: CASRAQSMNTEAFF.